The rows below give T cell receptor beta chains drawn from one sample of a study of Tregs in tolerant kidney transplant recipients. Data came from immunoSEQ multiplex PCR; TCRdb stores just in-frame clones and leaves some out. Counted here are about 46,000 clones, 75% to 95% occurring once; the ten biggest clones make up about 0.7%. The sample was Tregs from blood. The source is a human donor in good health. Both conserved end residues are part of each CDR3. A D gene is named only where the DNA matches it firmly. The size field is filled for only some rows; it gives once, few, many or a size class.

D gene,J gene,clone size,V gene,CDR3 DNA,CDR3 protein
-,TRBJ2-1,-,TRBV7-8,TGTGCCAGCAGCTTAGTTGGCGGGATTAGCTCCTACAATGAGCAGTTCTTC,CASSLVGGISSYNEQFF
TRBD2,TRBJ2-7,-,TRBV7-6,TGTGCCAGCAGCTTACTGGGTGCGGGAGTGGGTCTCGAGCAGTACTTC,CASSLLGAGVGLEQYF
-,TRBJ1-2,-,TRBV11-3,TGTGCCAGCAGCAAGGGGGGGTATGGCTACACCTTC,CASSKGGYGYTF
-,TRBJ1-1,-,TRBV6-5,TGTGCCACCCGGGAGAACACTGAAGCTTTCTTT,CATRENTEAFF
-,TRBJ2-7,-,TRBV6-1,TGTGCCAGCAGTGAAATGGGCAGGGGGGTCGGGCAGCAGTACTTC,CASSEMGRGVGQQYF
-,TRBJ2-7,-,TRBV6-6,TGTGCCAGCAGTTACCCTGCCTACGAGCAGTACTTC,CASSYPAYEQYF
-,TRBJ1-1,-,TRBV11-2,TGTGCCAGCAGCTTAGATTCAGTCACTGAAGCTTTCTTT,CASSLDSVTEAFF
-,TRBJ1-5,once,TRBV19,TGTGCCAGTATTCCCGACAGTGGGAGAGTGCGTAGCAATCAGCCCCAGCATTTT,CASIPDSGRVRSNQPQHF
TRBD1,TRBJ1-2,-,TRBV2,TGTGCCAGCAGGACAGGGGCAGAATATGGCTACACCTTC,CASRTGAEYGYTF
-,TRBJ2-5,-,TRBV29-1,TGCAGCGTTGAAAGGCAGGGAAGGGAGACCCAGTACTTC,CSVERQGRETQYF
TRBD1,TRBJ1-6,few,TRBV19,TGTGCCAGTAGGAACAGGGGAAAGAATTCACCCCTCCACTTT,CASRNRGKNSPLHF
TRBD1,TRBJ1-2,-,TRBV5-1,TGCGCCAGCAGCTTCGAGAGAGACAGGGCTTTTGGCTACACCTTC,CASSFERDRAFGYTF
-,TRBJ2-7,-,TRBV29-1,TGCAGCGTTGATGAAAGGGGAACAGCGATCTCCTACGAGCAGTACTTC,CSVDERGTAISYEQYF
-,TRBJ1-1,-,TRBV5-4,TGTGCCAGCAGCGGGGTCGGGGACACTGAAGCTTTCTTT,CASSGVGDTEAFF
TRBD2,TRBJ2-5,few,TRBV9,TGTGCCAGCAGCGTAGCTGGACTAGCGGGAGGGGGAAGAGAGACCCAGTACTTC,CASSVAGLAGGGRETQYF
TRBD2,TRBJ2-3,few,TRBV13,TGTGCCAGCAGCTTACTTGGCGGGGGGAGGGGTACGCAGTATTTT,CASSLLGGGRGTQYF
-,TRBJ1-5,-,TRBV5-5,TGTGCCAGCACCTGGGGAAGCAATCAGCCCCAGCATTTT,CASTWGSNQPQHF
TRBD1,TRBJ1-2,-,TRBV6-1,TGTGCCAGCAGTGCCCAGGACAGGACGCTTGACTATGGCTACACCTTC,CASSAQDRTLDYGYTF
-,TRBJ2-5,-,TRBV7-9,TGTGCCAGCAGCCGAGCATACCAAGAGACCCAGTACTTC,CASSRAYQETQYF
TRBD1,TRBJ1-6,once,TRBV5-1,TGCGCCAGCAGCTTCCTAATACAGGGGGTTAATTCACCCCTCCACTTT,CASSFLIQGVNSPLHF
TRBD1,TRBJ1-1,-,TRBV19,TGTGCCATAAAAGACCCCGGGACAGGGTCTGGGGAAGCTTTCTTT,CAIKDPGTGSGEAFF
-,TRBJ2-7,-,TRBV19,TGTGCCAGTAGTATTGACCGGCGGGGACCCTACGAGCAGTACTTC,CASSIDRRGPYEQYF
-,TRBJ2-7,-,TRBV5-5,TGTGCCAGCAGTTTAGGATGGGACTACGAGCAGTACTTC,CASSLGWDYEQYF
-,TRBJ1-2,-,TRBV7-9,TGTGCCAGCAGCTTAGGAAGGGGGATAGGTGGCTACACCTTC,CASSLGRGIGGYTF
-,TRBJ2-3,-,TRBV4-1,TGCGCCAGCAGCCAAGGGCAGGTCACAGATACGCAGTATTTT,CASSQGQVTDTQYF
-,TRBJ2-1,-,TRBV4-1,TGCGCCAGCAGCCAACAAGATGGCGTTAGTGAGCAGTTCTTC,CASSQQDGVSEQFF
-,TRBJ2-1,-,TRBV5-1,TGCGCCGGCAGCTTGGGGGATGGACAGCCCCCGAATGAGCAGTTCTTC,CAGSLGDGQPPNEQFF
-,TRBJ2-7,-,TRBV25-1,TGTGCCAGCAGTGATTTGGGCTACGAGCAGTACTTC,CASSDLGYEQYF
TRBD2,TRBJ2-5,-,TRBV5-4,TGTGCCAGCAGCCCCCGTGCGGGGGGGCAAGAGACCCAGTACTTC,CASSPRAGGQETQYF
-,TRBJ2-5,-,TRBV19,TGTGCCAGTTCCACACGGGTGGGTCCATGGGAGACCCAGTACTTC,CASSTRVGPWETQYF
-,TRBJ1-4,-,TRBV7-9,TGTGCCAGCAGCTTAGTCACGAACACAGGGAGCGCACAAAAACTGTTTTTT,CASSLVTNTGSAQKLFF